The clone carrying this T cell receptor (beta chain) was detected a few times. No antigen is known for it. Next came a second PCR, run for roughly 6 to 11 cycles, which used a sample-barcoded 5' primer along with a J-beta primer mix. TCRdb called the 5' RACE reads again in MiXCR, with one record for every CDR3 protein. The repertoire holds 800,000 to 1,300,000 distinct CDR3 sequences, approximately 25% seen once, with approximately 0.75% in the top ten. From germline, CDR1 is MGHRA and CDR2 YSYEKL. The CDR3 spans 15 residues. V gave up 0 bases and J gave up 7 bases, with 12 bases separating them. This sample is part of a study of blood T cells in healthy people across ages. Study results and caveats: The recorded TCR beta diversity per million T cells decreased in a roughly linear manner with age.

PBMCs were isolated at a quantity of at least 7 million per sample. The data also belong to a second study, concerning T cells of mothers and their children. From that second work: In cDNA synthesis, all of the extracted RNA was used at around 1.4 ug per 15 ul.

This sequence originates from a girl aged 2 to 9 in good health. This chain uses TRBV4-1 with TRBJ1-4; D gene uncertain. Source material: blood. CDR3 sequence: CASSQEGRQGEKLFF. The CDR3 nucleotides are TGCGCCAGCAGCCAAGAAGGCAGGCAAGGTGAAAAACTGTTTTTT.